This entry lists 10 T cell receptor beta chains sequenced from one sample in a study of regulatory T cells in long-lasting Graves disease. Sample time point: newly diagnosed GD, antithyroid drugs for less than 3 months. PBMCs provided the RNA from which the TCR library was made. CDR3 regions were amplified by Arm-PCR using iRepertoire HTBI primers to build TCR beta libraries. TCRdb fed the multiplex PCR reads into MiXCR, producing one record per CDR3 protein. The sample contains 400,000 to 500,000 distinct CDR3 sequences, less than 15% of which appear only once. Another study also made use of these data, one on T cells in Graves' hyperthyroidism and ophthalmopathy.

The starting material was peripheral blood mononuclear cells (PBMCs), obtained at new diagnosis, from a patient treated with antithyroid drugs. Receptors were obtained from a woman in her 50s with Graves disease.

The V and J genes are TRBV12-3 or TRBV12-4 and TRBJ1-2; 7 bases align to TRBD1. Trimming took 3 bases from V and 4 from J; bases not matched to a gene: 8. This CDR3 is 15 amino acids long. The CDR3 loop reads CASSFPTGSAYGYTF. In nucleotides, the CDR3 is TGTGCCAGCAGTTTTCCGACAGGGTCGGCCTATGGCTACACCTTC.

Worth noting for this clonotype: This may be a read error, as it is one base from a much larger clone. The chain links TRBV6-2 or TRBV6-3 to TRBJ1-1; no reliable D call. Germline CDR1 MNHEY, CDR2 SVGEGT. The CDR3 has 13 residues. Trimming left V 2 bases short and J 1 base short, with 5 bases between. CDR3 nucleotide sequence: TGTGCCAGCAGTTACACGGGGAACACTGAAGCTTTCTTT. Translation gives CASSYTGNTEAFF.

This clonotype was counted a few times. The CDR3 region has the DNA TGCGCCAGCAGCCAAGATACTCAGGTTTATTCCGAGCAGTACTTC. Protein product: CASSQDTQVYSEQYF. V and J are TRBV4-1 and TRBJ2-7; D gene unclear. Germline CDR1 reads MGHRA; CDR2 reads YSYEKL. Trimming cost V 0 bases and J 6 bases, with 15 bases left between them. The CDR3 length is 15 residues.

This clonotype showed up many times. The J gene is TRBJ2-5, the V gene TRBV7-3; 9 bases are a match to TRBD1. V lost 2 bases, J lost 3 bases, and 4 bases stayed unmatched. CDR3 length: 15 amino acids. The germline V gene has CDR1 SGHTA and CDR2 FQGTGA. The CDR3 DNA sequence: TGTGCCAGCAGCTTAGGGAGGGACAGGGAAGAGACCCAGTACTTC. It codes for CASSLGRDREETQYF.

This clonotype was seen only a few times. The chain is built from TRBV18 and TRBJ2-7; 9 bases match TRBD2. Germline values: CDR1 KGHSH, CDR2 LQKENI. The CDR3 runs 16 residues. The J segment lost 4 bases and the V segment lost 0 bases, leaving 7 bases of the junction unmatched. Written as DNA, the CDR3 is TGTGCCAGCTCACCACCCCGAGGTAGCGGGAGTTACGAGCAGTACTTC. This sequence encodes CASSPPRGSGSYEQYF.

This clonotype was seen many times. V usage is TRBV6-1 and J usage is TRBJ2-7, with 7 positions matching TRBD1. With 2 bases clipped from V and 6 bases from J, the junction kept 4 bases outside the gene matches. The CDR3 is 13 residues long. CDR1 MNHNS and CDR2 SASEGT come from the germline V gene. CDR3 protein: CASSERQGVEQYF. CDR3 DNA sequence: TGTGCCAGCAGTGAACGACAGGGCGTCGAGCAGTACTTC.

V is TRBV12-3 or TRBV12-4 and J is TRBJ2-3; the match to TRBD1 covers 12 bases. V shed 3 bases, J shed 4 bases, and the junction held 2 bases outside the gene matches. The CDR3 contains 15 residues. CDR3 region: CASSFGDRGPDTQYF. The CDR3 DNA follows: TGTGCCAGCAGTTTCGGGGACAGGGGGCCAGATACGCAGTATTTT.

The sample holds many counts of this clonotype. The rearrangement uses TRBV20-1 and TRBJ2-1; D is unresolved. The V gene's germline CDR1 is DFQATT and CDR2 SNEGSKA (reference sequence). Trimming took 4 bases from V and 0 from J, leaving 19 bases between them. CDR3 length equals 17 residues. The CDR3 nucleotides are TGCAGTGCTACCACCCCTGGGCGGACCAGCTCCTACAATGAGCAGTTCTTC. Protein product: CSATTPGRTSSYNEQFF.

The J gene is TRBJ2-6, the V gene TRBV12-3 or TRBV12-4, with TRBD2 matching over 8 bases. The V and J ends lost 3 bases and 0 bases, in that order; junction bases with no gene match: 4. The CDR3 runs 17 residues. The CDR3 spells CASSFGGGFSGANVLTF. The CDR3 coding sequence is TGTGCCAGCAGTTTTGGCGGGGGGTTCTCTGGGGCCAACGTCCTGACTTTC.

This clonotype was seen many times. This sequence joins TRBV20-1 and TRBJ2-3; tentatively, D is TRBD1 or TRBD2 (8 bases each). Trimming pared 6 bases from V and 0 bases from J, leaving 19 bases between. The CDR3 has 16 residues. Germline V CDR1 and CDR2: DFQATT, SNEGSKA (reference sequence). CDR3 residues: CSARAGDRTSTDTQYF. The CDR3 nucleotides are TGCAGTGCCCGAGCGGGGGACAGGACCAGCACAGATACGCAGTATTTT.